Presented here are 27 T cell receptor beta chains from one specimen sequenced in a study of blood T cell repertoires in COVID-19. Some clones are missing from TCRdb's copy, which holds only in-frame ones; the method was immunoSEQ multiplex PCR. The sample lists around 70,000 clones; 75% to 90% were seen once. Specimen: peripheral blood. The receptors stem from a man aged 25-40 years with acute or convalescent COVID-19.

The CDR3: CASSLDRGAKAFF. In nucleotides, the CDR3 is TGTGCCAGCAGCTTAGACCGGGGGGCTAAAGCTTTCTTT. The chain is built from TRBV11-2 and TRBJ1-1; D perhaps matches TRBD1 (6 bases). Trimming shortened V by 0 bases and J by 9 bases, and 11 bases separated the two germline ends. The CDR3 length is 13 residues. Germline V lookup: CDR1 SGHAT, CDR2 FQNNGV. The full variable domain, with the rest looked up from reference TRBV11-2 and TRBJ1-1, is EAGVAQSPRYKIIEKRQSVAFWCNPISGHATLYWYQQILGQGPKLLIQFQNNGVVDDSQLPKDRFSAERLKGVDSTLKIQPAKLEDSAVYLCASSLDRGAKAFFGQGTRLTVV.

The V gene is TRBV15, the J gene TRBJ1-4; 7 bases line up with TRBD1. The CDR3 extends over 15 amino acids. Germline loops: CDR1 LNHNV, CDR2 YYDKDF (reference sequence). The V gene end was trimmed by 6 bases and the J gene end by 4 bases; junction bases not matched to a gene: 8. The CDR3 reads CATSRDSQFNEKLFF. The DNA for the CDR3 is TGTGCCACCAGTAGGGACAGCCAATTTAATGAAAAACTGTTTTTT.

The chain uses TRBV5-6 and TRBJ1-1; TRBD1 might be the D (6 bases). The V gene's germline CDR1 is SGHDT and CDR2 YYEEEE. The V gene lost 1 base and the J gene lost 4 bases, with 11 bases spanning the gap. The CDR3 totals 14 residues. The CDR3 sequence: CASSLRGGSTEAFF. The CDR3 nucleotides are TGTGCCAGCAGCTTGAGGGGGGGTAGCACTGAAGCTTTCTTT.

This chain uses TRBV5-8 with TRBJ2-7, with a weak D call TRBD2 (6 bases). Trimming took off 0 bases at V and 5 bases at J, with 15 bases between the two ends. The germline V gene encodes CDR1 SGHTS and CDR2 YDEGEE. This CDR3 is built from 15 residues. CDR3 amino acids: CASSLGLAPANEQYF. CDR3 bases: TGTGCCAGCAGCTTGGGGCTAGCGCCTGCTAACGAGCAGTACTTC.

CDR3 residues: CASSIGGAGGLTDTQYF. The DNA for the CDR3 is TGTGCCAGTAGTATAGGCGGAGCGGGAGGCCTCACAGATACGCAGTATTTT. The chain is built from TRBV19 and TRBJ2-3, with TRBD2 matching 9 bases. Germline V CDR1 and CDR2: LNHDA, SQIVND (reference sequence). V lost 1 base and J lost 2; bases outside the gene matches: 7. CDR3 length: 17 amino acids.

The chain is built from TRBV4-2 and TRBJ2-2; D call uncertain. Trimming pared 2 bases from V and 7 bases from J, leaving 8 bases between. The V gene's germline CDR1 is LGHNA and CDR2 YNFKEQ. This CDR3 has 13 amino acids. The CDR3 reads CASSQSASGELFF. For the CDR3, the DNA is TGTGCCAGCAGCCAAAGTGCCAGCGGGGAGCTGTTTTTT.

The chain joins TRBV18 to TRBJ2-2; 11 nucleotides match TRBD2. Germline assignment: CDR1 KGHSH and CDR2 LQKENI. The length of the CDR3 is 17 residues. J gave up 6 bases and V 6 bases, and 12 bases lay outside the gene matches. The CDR3 sequence is CASSPGLAAVESGELFF. The DNA for the CDR3 is TGTGCCAGCTCCCCGGGACTAGCGGCTGTTGAGTCCGGGGAGCTGTTTTTT.

The chain employs TRBV7-2 and TRBJ1-1; no firm D call. V lost 3 bases to trimming and J lost 1 base, with 6 bases between them. The V gene's germline CDR1 is SGHTA and CDR2 FQGNSA. The CDR3 is made up of 13 amino acids. The CDR3: CASSFRRNTEAFF. DNA of the CDR3: TGTGCCAGCAGCTTCCGCAGGAACACTGAAGCTTTCTTT. The entire variable domain, with the rest obtained from reference TRBV7-2 and TRBJ1-1, is as follows: GAGVSQSPSNKVTEKGKDVELRCDPISGHTALYWYRQSLGQGLEFLIYFQGNSAPDKSGLPSDRFSAERTGGSVSTLTIQRTQQEDSAVYLCASSFRRNTEAFFGQGTRLTVV.

This chain links TRBV3-1 (or the pseudogene TRBV3-2) with TRBJ1-5, with D unresolved. The CDR3 has 13 amino acids. Trimming left V 0 bases short and J 5 bases short, with 5 bases between. Germline loops: CDR1 LGHDT, CDR2 YNNKEL (reference sequence). This chain's CDR3 is CASSQDSDQPQHF. CDR3 sequence (DNA): TGTGCCAGCAGCCAAGATTCAGATCAGCCCCAGCATTTT.

The chain joins TRBV19 to TRBJ2-1; 7 nucleotides match TRBD2. Germline values: CDR1 LNHDA, CDR2 SQIVND (reference sequence). The CDR3 runs 15 residues. Trimming cost V 4 bases and J 4 bases; bases outside gene matches: 7. The CDR3 here is CASSRSSGIYNEQFF. The CDR3 DNA sequence: TGTGCCAGTAGTAGATCTAGCGGTATTTACAATGAGCAGTTCTTC. The variable domain in full, with the rest retrieved from reference TRBV19 and TRBJ2-1, is DGGITQSPKYLFRKEGQNVTLSCEQNLNHDAMYWYRQDPGQGLRLIYYSQIVNDFQKGDIAEGYSVSREKKESFPLTVTSAQKNPTAFYLCASSRSSGIYNEQFFGPGTRLTVL.

This chain connects TRBV4-3 to TRBJ1-1; tentative D call: TRBD1 (6 bases). Deletions cut 1 base from V and 0 bases from J, with 6 bases between. CDR3 length equals 14 residues. Looked up from germline, CDR1 is LGHNA and CDR2 is YSLEER. Written as DNA, the CDR3 is TGCGCCAGCAGCCAAGGGACAGTGAACACTGAAGCTTTCTTT. It is translated as CASSQGTVNTEAFF.

This clone was detected once. The junction shows a germline mismatch at one end, possibly a read error. This rearrangement joins TRBV7-7 to TRBJ2-3; the match to TRBD2 covers 7 bases. Germline V gives CDR1 SSHAT, CDR2 FNYEAQ (reference sequence). This CDR3 is 15 amino acids long. CDR3 sequence reads: CASSQGGMVSDTQYF. Here the CDR3 DNA reads TGTGCTAGCAGCCAGGGAGGGATGGTTTCAGATACGCAGTATTTT.

The rearrangement uses TRBV4-2 and TRBJ1-4, with D unclear. Trimming left V 0 bases short and J 3 bases short, with 11 bases between. The CDR3 loop spans 16 amino acids. CDR1 LGHNA and CDR2 YNFKEQ come from the germline V gene. The CDR3 region is CASSQEGRTSNEKLFF. CDR3 DNA: TGTGCCAGCAGCCAAGAGGGCAGGACTTCTAATGAAAAACTGTTTTTT.

This clone occurred once. The chain has TRBV11-2 and TRBJ2-4; weak D call: TRBD1 (6 bases). The CDR3 has 18 amino acids. Germline V CDR1 and CDR2: SGHAT, FQNNGV. Trimming stripped 1 base from V and 0 bases from J, with 16 bases between. DNA for the CDR3: TGTGCCAGCAGCTTAGTCAACTTGGGGGCCCTAGCCAAAAACATTCAGTACTTC. This sequence encodes CASSLVNLGALAKNIQYF.

This sequence joins TRBV7-6 and TRBJ2-1, with D unresolved. In germline, CDR1 is SGHVS, CDR2 FNYEAQ. This CDR3 has 16 residues. V lost 1 base and J lost 7, with 17 bases in between. The CDR3 DNA reads TGTGCCAGCAGCTTAGATACAACCCGATACGTAAATGAGCAGTTCTTC. This translates into CASSLDTTRYVNEQFF.

The rearrangement joins TRBV5-4 to TRBJ2-3; weak D call: TRBD1 (7 bases). CDR3 size: 16 residues. The germline V gene has CDR1 SGHNT and CDR2 YYREEE (reference sequence). V shed 0 bases and J shed 2 bases, with 13 bases lying between them. For the CDR3, the DNA is TGTGCCAGCAGCTTGGCCAGGGGGAGGTCCACAGATACGCAGTATTTT. As protein: CASSLARGRSTDTQYF.

The genes are TRBV5-6 and TRBJ2-1, with a weak D call TRBD1 (6 bases). The ends were cut back, 2 bases at V and 4 bases at J, with 16 bases in the middle. The V gene's germline CDR1 is SGHDT and CDR2 YYEEEE. The CDR3 length is 16 residues. The CDR3: CASSLQGSLSYNEQFF. Here the CDR3 DNA reads TGTGCCAGCAGCTTACAGGGAAGTCTCTCATACAATGAGCAGTTCTTC.

V is TRBV7-9 and J is TRBJ2-7, with TRBD1 matching 9 bases. Trimming at V came to 7 bases and at J to 0 bases, leaving 4 bases not matched to a gene. This CDR3 has 14 residues. The germline CDR1 and CDR2 sequences are SEHNR and FQNEAQ (reference sequence). The CDR3 nucleotides are TGTGCCAGCATGGGACAGGGTGTCTCCTACGAGCAGTACTTC. Its translation: CASMGQGVSYEQYF.

The rearrangement uses TRBV2 and TRBJ2-4, with D hard to call. Between the trimmed V and J ends, which lost 8 bases and 0 bases, there was a span of 14 bases. CDR1 SNHLY and CDR2 FYNNEI come from the germline V gene. The CDR3 sequence is 15 residues long. CDR3 in amino acids: CASSPTQIAKNIQYF. The CDR3 bases are TGTGCCAGCTCCCCCACACAGATAGCCAAAAACATTCAGTACTTC. The whole variable domain, remainder taken from reference TRBV2 and TRBJ2-4, is EPEVTQTPSHQVTQMGQEVILRCVPISNHLYFYWYRQILGQKVEFLVSFYNNEISEKSEIFDDQFSVERPDGSNFTLKIRSTKLEDSAMYFCASSPTQIAKNIQYFGAGTRLSVL.

The V gene is TRBV28, the J gene TRBJ2-7; 8 bases agree with TRBD2. This CDR3 is built from 18 residues. Germline CDR1 and CDR2: MDHEN and SYDVKM. V was clipped by 3 bases and J by 7 bases; unmatched bases: 20. CDR3 loop: CASSLRWLAGNQRGEQYF. CDR3 coding DNA: TGTGCCAGCAGTTTGAGGTGGCTAGCGGGCAATCAAAGGGGGGAGCAGTACTTC. The full variable domain, completed using reference TRBV28 and TRBJ2-7, is DVKVTQSSRYLVKRTGEKVFLECVQDMDHENMFWYRQDPGLGLRLIYFSYDVKMKEKGDIPEGYSVSREKKERFSLILESASTNQTSMYLCASSLRWLAGNQRGEQYFGPGTRLTVT.

The gene calls are TRBV4-1 and TRBJ1-5; D call uncertain. Germline lookup yields CDR1 MGHRA and CDR2 YSYEKL. V dropped 1 base and J dropped 0 bases, with 7 bases sitting between them. This CDR3 is 15 amino acids long. The CDR3: CASSQVGSSNQPQHF. The CDR3 nucleotides are TGCGCCAGCAGCCAAGTAGGGAGTAGCAATCAGCCCCAGCATTTT.

The chain couples TRBV5-1 to TRBJ1-2; D not certain. With 0 bases removed from V and 7 bases from J, the gap between germline ends came to 10 bases. Germline CDR1 reads SGHRS; CDR2 reads YFSETQ. The CDR3 has 13 residues. The CDR3 protein is CASSLEVNSGYTF. The CDR3 nucleotides read TGCGCCAGCAGCTTGGAGGTCAACAGTGGCTACACCTTC.

The genes are TRBV30 and TRBJ2-1; the match to TRBD1 covers 7 bases. Germline V gene data show CDR1 as GTSNPN and CDR2 as SVGIG (reference sequence). Trimming cost V 8 bases and J 9 bases; bases outside gene matches: 7. The CDR3 sequence is 11 residues long. CDR3 amino acids: CAVDRVGEQFF. The CDR3 DNA is TGTGCCGTTGACAGGGTGGGTGAGCAGTTCTTC.

The chain has TRBV7-9 and TRBJ1-1; 7 positions agree with TRBD1. The junction had 7 bases not matched to a gene; V was cut back by 5 bases and J by 1 base. The CDR3 runs 15 residues. Germline V gene sequence: CDR1 SEHNR, CDR2 FQNEAQ (reference sequence). The chain's CDR3 is CASSTGAQANTEAFF. The CDR3 coding sequence is TGTGCCAGCAGCACAGGGGCTCAGGCGAACACTGAAGCTTTCTTT.

About this clone: The sample has other DNA sequences that encode this CDR3 too. V is TRBV19 and J is TRBJ2-7; possible D gene TRBD1, 6 bases. V lost 4 bases and J 3 bases, leaving 10 bases between the germline ends. The CDR3 extends over 13 amino acids. In germline, CDR1 is LNHDA, CDR2 SQIVND (reference sequence). The CDR3 bases are TGTGCCAGTAGTACAAGGGACAACTACGAGCAGTACTTC. Protein sequence: CASSTRDNYEQYF.

The chain couples TRBV4-1 to TRBJ1-5; weak D call: TRBD1 (5 bases). Germline assignment: CDR1 MGHRA and CDR2 YSYEKL. Trimming stripped 2 bases from V and 2 bases from J, with 7 bases between. The CDR3 contains 14 residues. CDR3 DNA sequence: TGCGCCAGCAGCCAAACACAGGGCAATCAGCCCCAGCATTTT. This sequence encodes CASSQTQGNQPQHF.

This chain links TRBV21-1 with TRBJ2-7; the table's D gene call, TRBD2, was not cross checked with the DNA. TRBV21-1 is marked as a pseudogene. The CDR3 is 18 amino acids. CDR3 region: CASSPGAGPNLDSYEQYF. As DNA, the CDR3 is TGTGCCAGCAGTCCCGGGGCGGGACCCAACCTAGACTCCTACGAGCAGTACTTC.